The 13 T cell receptor beta chains presented below share a single source sample, sequenced in a study of blood T cell repertoires in COVID-19. Generated by immunoSEQ multiplex PCR, the TCRdb table keeps only in-frame clones and is missing some. The sample consists of some 260,000 clones, around nine tenths of them appearing once. The sequencing input was peripheral blood. The origin of the receptors is a middle-aged woman who had recovered from COVID-19.

V is TRBV7-2 and J is TRBJ1-6, with 8 nucleotides matching TRBD1. Germline trimming cut 1 base from V and 10 bases from J; bases unmatched to any gene: 9. From germline, CDR1 is SGHTA and CDR2 FQGNSA. The CDR3 runs to 16 residues. CDR3 nucleotides: TGTGCCAGCAGCTTAGTACAGACAGGGGTAGTGTCACCCCTCCACTTT. The encoded protein is CASSLVQTGVVSPLHF.

This chain joins TRBV27 and TRBJ1-2; 11 nucleotides line up with TRBD1. This CDR3 has 16 residues. Germline lookup yields CDR1 MNHEY and CDR2 SMNVEV (reference sequence). V was clipped by 6 bases and J by 1 base; unmatched bases: 7. CDR3 coding DNA: TGTGCCAGCAGCGGACAGGGACAGGGGGTTAACTATGGCTACACCTTC. The encoded protein is CASSGQGQGVNYGYTF.

CDR3 amino acids: CASSYFGRGHYGYTF. The CDR3 nucleotides are TGTGCCAGCAGTTACTTTGGCAGGGGCCACTATGGCTACACCTTC. The V gene is TRBV6-2 or TRBV6-3, the J gene TRBJ1-2; possible D gene TRBD1, 6 bases. V was pared by 1 base and J by 3 bases, with 12 bases between. CDR1 MNHEY and CDR2 SVGEGT come from the germline V gene. The CDR3 covers 15 residues.

The chain recombines TRBV14 with TRBJ1-2; D gene unclear. Germline V gives CDR1 SGHDN, CDR2 FVKESK. The ends were cut back, 4 bases at V and 4 bases at J, with 16 bases in the middle. The CDR3 extends over 15 amino acids. CDR3 bases: TGTGCCAGCAGCCCTTACGGGTCCTCATTCTATGGCTACACCTTC. Translated, it gives CASSPYGSSFYGYTF. The full variable domain, completed using reference TRBV14 and TRBJ1-2, is EAGVTQFPSHSVIEKGQTVTLRCDPISGHDNLYWYRRVMGKEIKFLLHFVKESKQDESGMPNNRFLAERTGGTYSTLKVQPAELEDSGVYFCASSPYGSSFYGYTFGSGTRLTVV.

V usage is TRBV5-8 and J usage is TRBJ2-7; tentative D call: TRBD1 (6 bases). The CDR3 length is 14 residues. Trimming took off 0 bases at V and 1 base at J, with 8 bases between the two ends. Germline CDR1 SGHTS, CDR2 YDEGEE. For the CDR3, the DNA is TGTGCCAGCAGCTTGGAAGGGGGATCCTACGAGCAGTACTTC. Translated: CASSLEGGSYEQYF.

This clone was found once. The V and J genes are TRBV6-2 or TRBV6-3 and TRBJ2-7; 8 bases fit TRBD1. V gave up 2 bases and J gave up 2 bases; unmatched junction bases: 5. The CDR3 spans 15 residues. In germline, CDR1 is MNHEY, CDR2 SVGEGT. This CDR3 reads CASSYAGQDTYEQYF. CDR3 bases: TGTGCCAGCAGTTACGCGGGACAGGATACCTACGAGCAGTACTTC.

In regard to this clone: Sequence at one end of the junction differs from germline and may be a read error. The chain is built from TRBV7-2 and TRBJ2-7; 8 bases are a match to TRBD1. Germline V CDR1 and CDR2: SGHTA, FQGNSA. The CDR3 extends over 14 amino acids. The CDR3 coding sequence is TGTGCCAGCAGGTTAGGACAGGGAGCCTACGAGCAGTACTTC. It is translated as CASRLGQGAYEQYF.

This clone showed up just a few times. This rearrangement joins TRBV25-1 to TRBJ2-1, with TRBD2 matching 15 bases. V gave up 0 bases and J gave up 8 bases; unmatched junction bases: 5. The germline gives CDR1 MGHDK, CDR2 SYGVNS. CDR3 length equals 17 residues. The CDR3 is CASSEYMGLAGGDEQFF. For the CDR3, the DNA is TGTGCCAGCAGTGAATATATGGGACTAGCGGGAGGCGATGAGCAGTTCTTC.

The J gene is TRBJ2-2, the V gene TRBV27, with 9 bases aligning to TRBD1. V shed 5 bases and J 8 bases; nucleotides not matched to a gene: 15. There are 17 residues in the CDR3. Germline CDR1 reads MNHEY; CDR2 reads SMNVEV (reference sequence). CDR3 region: CASSPQPGQGLQGELFF. The CDR3 bases are TGTGCCAGCAGTCCTCAGCCGGGACAGGGTTTGCAAGGGGAGCTGTTTTTT.

Concerning this clone itself: Other DNA sequences within the sample encode an identical CDR3. This chain uses TRBV9 with TRBJ2-7; 7 bases are a match to TRBD2. Germline loops: CDR1 SGDLS, CDR2 YYNGEE. The J segment lost 2 bases and the V segment lost 0 bases, leaving 2 bases of the junction unmatched. The CDR3 length is 14 residues. CDR3 sequence reads: CASSVASGPYEQYF. DNA for the CDR3: TGTGCCAGCAGCGTAGCTAGCGGTCCCTACGAGCAGTACTTC.

The chain recombines TRBV5-6 with TRBJ1-3, with D possibly being TRBD1 (5 bases). The ends were cut back, 0 bases at V and 4 bases at J, with 14 bases in the middle. CDR1 and CDR2 from the germline V gene are SGHDT and YYEEEE. This CDR3 has 16 amino acids. CDR3 residues: CASSLGHRLEGNTIYF. The CDR3 bases are TGTGCCAGCAGCTTGGGTCACAGGCTCGAGGGAAACACCATATATTTT.

The gene calls are TRBV5-1 and TRBJ1-6; 10 nucleotides agree with TRBD1. V was clipped by 4 bases and J by 7 bases; unmatched bases: 2. The CDR3 totals 14 residues. Germline-derived CDR1 and CDR2 are SGHRS and YFSETQ. CDR3 coding DNA: TGCGCCAGCAGCGTGGGACAGGGGAATTCACCCCTCCACTTT. Residues: CASSVGQGNSPLHF.

This clone was picked up one time. V usage is TRBV14 and J usage is TRBJ1-2, with D maybe TRBD1 (6 bases). Germline-derived CDR1 and CDR2 are SGHDN and FVKESK. The CDR3 spans 14 residues. With 1 base removed from V and 8 bases from J, the gap between germline ends came to 14 bases. The DNA for the CDR3 is TGTGCCAGCAGCCAAGGGGGGGGGCCTGACGGCTACACCTTC. Translated: CASSQGGGPDGYTF.